This T cell receptor beta chain was sequenced during a study of T-cell reconstitution after alpha-beta-depleted transplantation in children. On this clonotype: What it binds is unknown.

Whole-study results and caveats: Among T cells one year after transplant, newly produced cells accounted for most counts and diversity. Surviving recipient T cells and intrathymic progenitors accounted for some patients' high TCRbeta diversity at day 60.

The CDR3 is made up of 16 amino acids. Germline assignment: CDR1 MDHEN and CDR2 SYDVKM. V was clipped by 1 base and J by 12 bases, with 24 bases between them. It was with unique molecular identifiers that the TCRbeta library was prepared. TCRdb re-analysed the PCR reads in MiXCR, keeping a single row per CDR3 protein. The sample yields around 94,000 distinct CDR3 sequences, roughly 7.1% seen once. The source of this sequence is a boy aged 2 to 10 with acute lymphoblastic leukemia, due to receive a stem cell transplant. The input for sequencing was PBMCs, taken before TCRalphabeta/CD19-depleted stem cell transplant. The chain has TRBV28 and TRBJ1-2, with a weak D call TRBD1 (5 bases). DNA for the CDR3: TGTGCCAGCAGTTTATTGGGTGTTGTATCAGGGAATGGGAACACCTTC. Its protein is CASSLLGVVSGNGNTF.